This TCR beta chain emerged from a study of glioma-infiltrating T cells after dendritic cell vaccination. Profiling relied on immunoSEQ multiplex PCR, and the TCRdb table lists in-frame clones only, not all of them. This table holds 65,000 to 80,000 clones, 80% to 90% found once. The CDR3 totals 16 residues. Germline assignment: CDR1 SGHRS and CDR2 YFSETQ. V gave up 0 bases and J gave up 0 bases, with 11 bases separating them. As for time point: after dendritic cell vaccination, including at tumor progression/relapse. Fresh-frozen tumor tissue and more than two years of survival data were available for all.

The chain couples TRBV5-1 to TRBJ2-3; TRBD2 might be the D (6 bases). The source material was blood, sampled after dendritic cell vaccination. The sequence came from a human donor with glioblastoma. The CDR3 nucleotides are TGCGCCAGCAGCTTGGGCGGGGCTTTTAGCACAGATACGCAGTATTTT. Protein sequence: CASSLGGAFSTDTQYF.